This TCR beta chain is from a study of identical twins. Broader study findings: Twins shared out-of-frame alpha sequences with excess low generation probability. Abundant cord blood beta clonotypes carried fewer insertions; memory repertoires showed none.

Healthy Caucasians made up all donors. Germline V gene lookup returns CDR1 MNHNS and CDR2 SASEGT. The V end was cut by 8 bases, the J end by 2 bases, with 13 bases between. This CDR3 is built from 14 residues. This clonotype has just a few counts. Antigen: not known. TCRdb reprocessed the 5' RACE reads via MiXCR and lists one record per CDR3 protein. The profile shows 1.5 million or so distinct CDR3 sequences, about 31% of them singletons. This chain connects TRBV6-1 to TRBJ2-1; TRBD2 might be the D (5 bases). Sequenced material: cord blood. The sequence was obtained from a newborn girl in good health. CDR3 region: CASGERPTYNEQFF. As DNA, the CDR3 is TGTGCCAGCGGGGAGCGTCCAACCTACAATGAGCAGTTCTTC.